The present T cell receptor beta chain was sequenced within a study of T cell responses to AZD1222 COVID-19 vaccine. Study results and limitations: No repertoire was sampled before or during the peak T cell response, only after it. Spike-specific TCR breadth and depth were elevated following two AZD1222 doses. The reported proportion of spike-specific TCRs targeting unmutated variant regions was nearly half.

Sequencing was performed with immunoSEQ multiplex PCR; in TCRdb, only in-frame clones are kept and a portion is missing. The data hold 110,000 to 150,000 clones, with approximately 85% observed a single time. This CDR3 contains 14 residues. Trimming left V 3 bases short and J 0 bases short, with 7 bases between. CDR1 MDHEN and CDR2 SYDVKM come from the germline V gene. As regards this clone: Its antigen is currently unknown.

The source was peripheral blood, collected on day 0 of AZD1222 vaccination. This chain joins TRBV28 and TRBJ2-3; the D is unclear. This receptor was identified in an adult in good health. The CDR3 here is CASSFPLSTDTQYF. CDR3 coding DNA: TGTGCCAGCAGTTTCCCCCTTAGCACAGATACGCAGTATTTT.